The clone carrying this T cell receptor (beta chain) has more than one count but fewer than ten. Its cognate antigen is unknown. These data are taken from a study of CD8 T cells in ankylosing spondylitis. Findings of the study overall: From matched ankylosing spondylitis synovial fluid, disease-linked clones were reportedly recovered at significantly enriched levels. Before this, some motif variants had been reported in reactive arthritis synovial fluid and blood. Ankylosing spondylitis blood appeared to carry a characteristic TCR beta motif of 7 or 8 highly homologous variants. In peripheral blood, disease-linked CD8+ clones occurred at relatively low frequencies.

V was clipped by 4 bases and J by 5 bases; unmatched bases: 9. Germline V lookup: CDR1 SGHRS, CDR2 YFSETQ. The CDR3 totals 15 residues. TCRdb processed the 5' RACE reads anew with MiXCR; each CDR3 protein has one entry. The sample lists about 220,000 distinct CDR3 sequences; roughly 18% were seen once. This sequence was found in a male donor with ankylosing spondylitis. The sample was blood, either unsorted or a sorted T cell fraction (not recorded which). The chain uses TRBV5-1 and TRBJ2-5; 9 bases match TRBD1. CDR3 sequence (DNA): TGCGCCAGCAGCGATGACAGGGGGTGGCCGGAGACCCAGTACTTC. Translating gives CASSDDRGWPETQYF.